This T cell receptor beta chain originates from a study of blood T cell repertoires in COVID-19. Study summary: Sites in the United States, Italy and Spain provided acute and convalescent COVID-19 samples.

Libraries were prepared by immunoSEQ multiplex PCR; TCRdb keeps only in-frame clonotypes and omits some of them. The sample lists around 300,000 clones; just under 90% were seen once. The ends were cut back, 1 base at V and 0 bases at J, with 13 bases in the middle. The CDR3 consists of 17 residues. Germline V lookup: CDR1 MGHRA, CDR2 YSYEKL. The rearrangement joins TRBV4-1 to TRBJ1-5; D is perhaps TRBD1 (5 bases). Material: PBMCs or T cells enriched from blood (not recorded which). This clonotype was obtained from a woman aged 60-75 years who had recovered from COVID-19. The CDR3 region has the DNA TGCGCCAGCAGCCAAGGGGCGACAGTCGTTAGCAATCAGCCCCAGCATTTT. Translation: CASSQGATVVSNQPQHF.